These T cell receptor beta chains were read from a single sample in a study of tumour-infiltrating T cells in Burkitt lymphoma. The method was immunoSEQ multiplex PCR; TCRdb's version includes in-frame clones alone and lacks a portion of them. The sample contains around 2,400 clones, under 30% of which appear only once. The sample taken for sequencing was tumor tissue from a relapse. The receptors here all came from a human donor with relapsed Burkitt lymphoma. Some clones in this sample may be carry-over from other donors' samples. CDR3s include the opening cysteine and the closing phenylalanine or tryptophan. The order of the fields is J gene, V gene, D gene, clone size, CDR3 DNA, CDR3 protein. A D gene is named only where the DNA matches it firmly. A clone size is listed for some rows: how often the clone was seen (once, few, many), or a class if it is expanded.

TRBJ2-2 | TRBV5-1 | TRBD1 | few | TGCGCCAGCAGCATTGGACAGGGGAAAATGGCCGGGGAGCTGTTTTTT | CASSIGQGKMAGELFF
TRBJ1-1 | TRBV5-5 | . | few | TGTGCCAGCAGCTGGGGGGCGGTAAACACTGAAGCTTTCTTT | CASSWGAVNTEAFF
TRBJ1-4 | TRBV20-1 | . | few | TGCAGTGCCCAAGATGAAAAACTGTTTTTT | CSAQDEKLFF
TRBJ2-7 | TRBV28 | . | . | TGTGCCAGCAGTCAACCTCGAGGGGGTTCCTACGAGCAGTACTTC | CASSQPRGGSYEQYF
TRBJ1-6 | TRBV28 | . | few | TGTGCCAGCAGTACCCTAGGGGTCTCCTATAATTCACCCCTCCACTTT | CASSTLGVSYNSPLHF
TRBJ1-5 | TRBV30 | TRBD1 | . | TGTGCCTGGGCGACAGGGAATAGCAATCAGCCCCAGCATTTT | CAWATGNSNQPQHF
TRBJ2-3 | TRBV6-5 | . | . | TGTGCCAGCAGTTCAGTTTCGGGAACAGATACGCAGTATTTT | CASSSVSGTDTQYF
TRBJ2-1 | TRBV5-4 | TRBD2 | large | TGTGCCAGCAGCTCCCCGATAGCGGGGGGGCACAATGAGCAGTTCTTC | CASSSPIAGGHNEQFF
TRBJ1-2 | TRBV5-1 | . | . | TGCGCCAGCAGCTTGGGTGACCTTCAGGGGAGCTATGGCTACACCTTC | CASSLGDLQGSYGYTF
TRBJ2-1 | TRBV2 | . | . | TGTGCCAGCAGGGTACGGCCTCATGAGCAGTTCTTC | CASRVRPHEQFF
TRBJ1-1 | TRBV5-6 | . | few | TGTGCCAGCAGCTTGGGACGGATTGAAGCTTTCTTT | CASSLGRIEAFF
TRBJ2-5 | TRBV18 | . | few | TGTGCCAGCTCACCCTTCAGGCCTGAGACCCAGTACTTC | CASSPFRPETQYF
TRBJ1-4 | TRBV11-2 | . | . | TGTGCCAGCAGCGGGGGCGGGAGGACTAATGAAAAACTGTTTTTT | CASSGGGRTNEKLFF
TRBJ2-7 | TRBV28 | . | large | TGTGCCAGCAGCTTCCCCCAACGGGAGCAGTACTTC | CASSFPQREQYF
TRBJ2-5 | TRBV7-9 | . | few | TGTGCCAGCAGCTTTAGGGAGACCCAGTACTTC | CASSFRETQYF
TRBJ2-7 | TRBV4-1 | . | . | TGCGCCAGCAGCCAAGTTCTAGCGAGGACCTACGAGCAGTACTTC | CASSQVLARTYEQYF
TRBJ1-2 | TRBV7-2 | TRBD1 | few | TGTGCCAGTAGCTTTAGGGACAGGGGTGGCTACACCTTC | CASSFRDRGGYTF
TRBJ2-1 | TRBV6-5 | TRBD1 | . | TGTGCCAGCAGCCTGGACAGGGGCAATGAGCAGTTCTTC | CASSLDRGNEQFF
TRBJ2-5 | TRBV30 | . | few | TGTGCCTGGAGTGTGGGGAGCATCCAGACCCAGTACTTC | CAWSVGSIQTQYF
TRBJ1-1 | TRBV6-1 | . | few | TGTGCCAGCAGTGAACACGGGCCGAACACTGAAGCTTTCTTT | CASSEHGPNTEAFF
TRBJ2-7 | TRBV18 | . | . | TGTGCCAGCTCACCAGGGGTAGGGCGGAACGAGCAGTACTTC | CASSPGVGRNEQYF
TRBJ2-5 | TRBV10-2 | TRBD2 | few | TGCGCCAGCAAGGGACTAGCGGGGGACCAAGAGACCCAGTACTTC | CASKGLAGDQETQYF
TRBJ2-1 | TRBV28 | TRBD2 | . | TGTGCCAGTACTAGCGGGCCGAGTGGTGAGCAGTTCTTC | CASTSGPSGEQFF
TRBJ2-7 | TRBV7-6 | . | few | TGTGCCAACAGCCCGGGACCAAACTACGAGCAGTACTTC | CANSPGPNYEQYF
TRBJ1-2 | TRBV2 | TRBD1 | few | TGTGCCAGCAGTGATGCCCTCCGGGACAGGGTCTATGGCTACACCTTC | CASSDALRDRVYGYTF
TRBJ2-3 | TRBV18 | . | few | TGTGCCAGCTCACTAGTCCCAGATATGCAGTATTTT | CASSLVPDMQYF
TRBJ2-1 | TRBV4-2 | . | . | TGTGCCAGCAGCCAAGATCTAGCACTAGTCGTATCCTACAATGAGCAGTTCTTC | CASSQDLALVVSYNEQFF
TRBJ2-7 | TRBV5-5 | . | . | TGTGCCAGCTCCAGGGGGGGGAGCTACGAGCAGTACTTC | CASSRGGSYEQYF
TRBJ1-2 | TRBV7-9 | . | . | TGTGCCAGCAGCCTAAACGGACAGTTTGGCTACACCTTC | CASSLNGQFGYTF
TRBJ2-3 | TRBV2 | . | few | TGTGCCAGCAGTGTAGTCCCAGATACGCAGTATTTT | CASSVVPDTQYF
TRBJ2-5 | TRBV5-4 | . | . | TGTGCCAGCAGCGCAAGTTCCGGGACTCGAGGGGAGACCCAGTACTTC | CASSASSGTRGETQYF
TRBJ1-4 | TRBV14 | . | . | TGTGCCAGCAGCCCCCGACACTCCTCAACTAATGAAAAACTGTTTTTT | CASSPRHSSTNEKLFF
TRBJ1-1 | TRBV28 | . | . | TGTGCCAGCACCCTATCGGTATGGGTATGGTCCACTGAAGCTTTCTTT | CASTLSVWVWSTEAFF
TRBJ1-4 | TRBV19 | TRBD1 | few | TGTGCCAGTACCTTTACCGGGACAGGGGATGAAAAACTGTTTTTT | CASTFTGTGDEKLFF
TRBJ1-5 | TRBV7-2 | . | . | TGTGCCAGCAGCTTAACTCTGTCGGGCAATCAGCCCCAGCATTTT | CASSLTLSGNQPQHF
TRBJ2-5 | TRBV28 | . | . | TGTGCCAGCAGCAAGCCGGGCCGCAGGCCCCCCCAAGAGACCCAGTACTTC | CASSKPGRRPPQETQYF
TRBJ1-2 | TRBV10-3 | . | medium-sized | TGTGCCATCAGTGAGAGGGCTGGCTACACCTTC | CAISERAGYTF
TRBJ2-3 | TRBV9 | TRBD2 | few | TGTGCCAGCAGCGATTTCGGCGGGGGGATCATAGATACGCAGTATTTT | CASSDFGGGIIDTQYF
TRBJ1-6 | TRBV19 | TRBD1 | few | TGTGCCACCTACAGGGGCCCCTCCTCACCCCTCCACTTT | CATYRGPSSPLHF
TRBJ1-1 | TRBV30 | TRBD1 | . | TGTGCCTGGAGTACGGACAGGGAACACACTGAAGCTTTCTTT | CAWSTDREHTEAFF
TRBJ2-2 | TRBV15 | . | few | TGTGCCACCAGCAGAGATCTCCTGATGGCGGGGGAGCTGTTTTTT | CATSRDLLMAGELFF
TRBJ1-1 | TRBV7-8 | . | few | TGTGCCAGCAGCCCCGGACGGATGAACACTGAAGCTTTCTTT | CASSPGRMNTEAFF
TRBJ1-1 | TRBV7-9 | . | once | TGTGCCAGCAGGAGCGACAGGCTGGCTGAAGCTTTCTTT | CASRSDRLAEAFF
TRBJ2-1 | TRBV2 | TRBD1 | few | TGTGCCAGCCGACAGGGGGCGAATGAGCAGTTCTTC | CASRQGANEQFF
TRBJ1-6 | TRBV5-4 | . | . | TGTGCCAGCAGCTTGGTCGGTTTTAATTCACCCCTCCACTTT | CASSLVGFNSPLHF